This record concerns one T cell receptor (beta chain) sequence. Its antigen is unknown. The sample is drawn from a study of cytotoxic CD8 clonotypes in ibrutinib-treated CLL. Study summary: Patient counts were around 11 relapsed/refractory, more than 14 treatment-naive and about 18 IGHV unmutated. It was after a median about 12 months of treatment, range 6 to 36, that response samples were taken. The study's findings and limits: Sustained-remission and progressing patients had unequal sampling times. Baseline values of clonality outstripped age-matched healthy donors and followed circulating CD8+ T-cell counts.

The protocol was immunoSEQ multiplex PCR, while the TCRdb copy is restricted to in-frame clones and leaves out a portion. The data contain nearly 300,000 clones, more than 70% of them seen just once; the ten biggest clones take up about 5.7%. With 6 bases removed from V and 2 bases from J, the gap between germline ends came to 14 bases. CDR3 size: 14 residues. Looked up from germline, CDR1 is MDHEN and CDR2 is SYDVKM. Sequenced material: PBMCs, taken at disease progression, from a patient treated with ibrutinib. The receptor was isolated from a human donor with chronic lymphocytic leukemia. The J gene is TRBJ2-7, the V gene TRBV28; a weak D match, TRBD2 (6 bases). CDR3 sequence (DNA): TGTGCCAGCAGGCCGGGACTCCTGACCTACGAGCAGTACTTC. It encodes CASRPGLLTYEQYF. The full variable domain, rest sourced from reference TRBV28 and TRBJ2-7, is DVKVTQSSRYLVKRTGEKVFLECVQDMDHENMFWYRQDPGLGLRLIYFSYDVKMKEKGDIPEGYSVSREKKERFSLILESASTNQTSMYLCASRPGLLTYEQYFGPGTRLTVT.